These 32 T cell receptor beta chains share one sample of origin, sequenced in a study of shared clonotypes between healthy human individuals. Generated by immunoSEQ multiplex PCR, the TCRdb table keeps only in-frame clones and is missing some. The sample has 2 million to 2.5 million clones, 92% seen once. Sequenced input: naive CD4+ T cells from PBMCs. Subset indicated: CD45RA+ positively selected. The receptors were sampled from a young man in good health. Some clones in this sample may be carry-over from other donors' samples.

The chain links TRBV19 to TRBJ2-3; 9 bases fit TRBD1. The CDR3 is made up of 15 amino acids. Germline loops: CDR1 LNHDA, CDR2 SQIVND (reference sequence). Unmatched junction bases numbered 6, after V lost 3 bases and J lost 5 bases. CDR3 DNA: TGTGCCAGTAGTATGCCCGACAGGGGGTTAGATACGCAGTATTTT. Its protein is CASSMPDRGLDTQYF.

With regard to this clone: The same CDR3 arises from other DNA sequences in this sample as well. The chain couples TRBV7-3 to TRBJ2-3; TRBD2 matches at 9 bases. Germline CDR1 and CDR2: SGHTA and FQGTGA. This CDR3 has 14 amino acids. Trimming took 4 bases from V and 3 from J; bases not matched to a gene: 2. CDR3 DNA sequence: TGTGCCAGCAGCTGGGCGGGAGGGACAGATACGCAGTATTTT. Translation: CASSWAGGTDTQYF.

The chain combines TRBV2 with TRBJ2-7; 11 bases agree with TRBD1. The CDR3 length is 16 residues. With 6 bases clipped from V and 3 bases from J, the junction kept 10 bases outside the gene matches. CDR1 SNHLY and CDR2 FYNNEI come from the germline V gene. This chain's CDR3 is CASRLRAGTGGYEQYF. DNA for the CDR3: TGTGCCAGCAGATTACGCGCCGGGACAGGGGGCTACGAGCAGTACTTC.

A note on this clone: Distinct nucleotide sequences in the sample also encode this CDR3. This chain connects TRBV18 to TRBJ2-3; D gene unclear. Germline V gene lookup returns CDR1 KGHSH and CDR2 LQKENI. There are 13 residues in the CDR3. Trimming removed 0 bases from V and 4 bases from J, with 5 bases in between. The DNA of the CDR3 is TGTGCCAGCTCACCACCTTCATCAGATACGCAGTATTTT. Protein sequence: CASSPPSSDTQYF.

The V gene is TRBV9, the J gene TRBJ2-1; D not certain. Between the trimmed V and J ends, which lost 0 bases and 3 bases, there was a span of 7 bases. The CDR3 is 14 residues long. The germline gives CDR1 SGDLS, CDR2 YYNGEE. CDR3: CASSVGSIYNEQFF. The CDR3 nucleotides read TGTGCCAGCAGCGTAGGTTCTATCTACAATGAGCAGTTCTTC.

V gene TRBV6-5 combines with J gene TRBJ1-5; the D gene is possibly TRBD1 (6 bases). The CDR3 extends over 12 amino acids. The germline V gene encodes CDR1 MNHEY and CDR2 SVGAGI. V was cut by 4 bases and J by 9 bases, with 10 bases left in between. In DNA, the CDR3 is TGTGCCAGCAGTTTCAAACAGGGGCCCCAGCATTTT. Its protein is CASSFKQGPQHF.

V gene TRBV7-3 combines with J gene TRBJ2-2; 7 bases line up with TRBD1. CDR1 is SGHTA and CDR2 is FQGTGA in the germline V gene. The CDR3 is 15 residues long. The V gene end was trimmed by 6 bases and the J gene end by 6 bases; junction bases not matched to a gene: 10. CDR3 residues: CASSYTGARAGELFF. The CDR3 DNA follows: TGTGCCAGCAGTTACACAGGGGCGCGAGCCGGGGAGCTGTTTTTT.

The V gene is TRBV5-1, the J gene TRBJ2-5; no firm D call. The CDR3 runs 14 residues. CDR1 and CDR2 (germline): SGHRS, YFSETQ. Trimming cost V 1 base and J 2 bases, with 9 bases left between them. In DNA, the CDR3 is TGCGCCAGCAGCTTGACCCTATCTCAAGAGACCCAGTACTTC. It encodes CASSLTLSQETQYF. Combining the CDR3 with reference TRBV5-1 and TRBJ2-5 gives the whole variable domain KAGVTQTPRYLIKTRGQQVTLSCSPISGHRSVSWYQQTPGQGLQFLFEYFSETQRNKGNFPGRFSGRQFSNSRSEMNVSTLELGDSALYLCASSLTLSQETQYFGPGTRLLVL.

The genes are TRBV5-1 and TRBJ1-1, with D perhaps TRBD1 (5 bases). Germline CDR1 reads SGHRS; CDR2 reads YFSETQ. The V and J ends lost 4 bases and 0 bases respectively, with 16 bases between them. The CDR3 is made up of 16 amino acids. This chain's CDR3 is CASSLNPGLMNTEAFF. The CDR3 DNA follows: TGCGCCAGCAGCCTCAATCCAGGGCTCATGAACACTGAAGCTTTCTTT.

This clone was counted between two and nine times. The same CDR3 can be traced to other DNA sequences in this sample. The V and J genes are TRBV5-1 and TRBJ1-1; unclear D gene. CDR1 and CDR2 from the germline V gene are SGHRS and YFSETQ. The germline V and J ends were trimmed by 0 bases and 0 bases, with 3 bases remaining between them. The CDR3 runs 13 residues. CDR3 sequence: CASSLVLNTEAFF. The CDR3 DNA is TGCGCCAGCAGCTTGGTCTTGAACACTGAAGCTTTCTTT.

This sequence joins TRBV7-2 and TRBJ2-7; 7 nucleotides align to TRBD2. CDR3 length equals 14 residues. V trimming: 1 base; J trimming: 9 bases; junction bases outside the gene matches: 9. Per the germline V gene, CDR1 is SGHTA and CDR2 is FQGNSA. The CDR3 nucleotides read TGTGCCAGCAGCTTAGGAGGCGGGAGCGTTGTGCAGTACTTC. This encodes CASSLGGGSVVQYF.

This chain uses TRBV6-5 with TRBJ2-5; TRBD2 agrees at 7 bases. Germline lookup yields CDR1 MNHEY and CDR2 SVGAGI. V trimming: 6 bases; J trimming: 6 bases; junction bases outside the gene matches: 10. The length of the CDR3 is 14 residues. This CDR3 is CASRIAGFYQTQYF. CDR3 sequence (DNA): TGTGCCAGCAGGATAGCGGGCTTTTACCAGACCCAGTACTTC.

The CDR3 here is CASSGGINSNQPQHF. The CDR3, as DNA: TGTGCCTCTTCAGGGGGGATTAATAGCAATCAGCCCCAGCATTTT. The chain carries TRBV19 and TRBJ1-5; 7 nucleotides agree with TRBD1. CDR1 is LNHDA and CDR2 is SQIVND in the germline V gene (reference sequence). The CDR3 consists of 15 residues. Unmatched junction bases numbered 10, after V lost 11 bases and J lost 0 bases.

The J gene is TRBJ1-3, the V gene TRBV6-5; a possible D gene is TRBD1 (6 bases). The CDR3 spans 13 residues. V dropped 7 bases and J dropped 8 bases, with 15 bases sitting between them. Germline V gives CDR1 MNHEY, CDR2 SVGAGI. The CDR3 DNA reads TGTGCCAGCACCGAAGGGGGGATGCACACCATATATTTT. As protein: CASTEGGMHTIYF.

Comments on this clone: The junction departs from the called germline gene at one end, perhaps through a read error. This rearrangement joins TRBV5-1 to TRBJ2-1, with 13 bases identical to TRBD2. This CDR3 spans 15 amino acids. Germline values: CDR1 SGHRS, CDR2 YFSETQ. The DNA of the CDR3 is TGCGCCAGTAGCTGGACTAGCGGGAGAGAAAATGAGCAGTTCTTC. Its protein product is CASSWTSGRENEQFF. Looking up the rest from reference TRBV5-1 and TRBJ2-1 gives the full variable domain: KAGVTQTPRYLIKTRGQQVTLSCSPISGHRSVSWYQQTPGQGLQFLFEYFSETQRNKGNFPGRFSGRQFSNSRSEMNVSTLELGDSALYLCASSWTSGRENEQFFGPGTRLTVL.

Comments on this clone: The sample has other DNA sequences that encode this CDR3 too. CDR3 nucleotide sequence: TGTGCCAGCAGTTTAGCGGGGGGGTCCTACAATGAGCAGTTCTTC. Translated: CASSLAGGSYNEQFF. The rearrangement links TRBV27 to TRBJ2-1, with 9 bases that match TRBD2. This CDR3 has 15 amino acids. CDR1 and CDR2 (germline): MNHEY, SMNVEV (reference sequence). J lost 1 base, V lost 2 bases, and 0 bases had no gene match.

As DNA, the CDR3 is TGTGCCAGCAGCAGGACTCCCCGGCATGAGCAGTTCTTC. The encoded protein is CASSRTPRHEQFF. V usage is TRBV5-4 and J usage is TRBJ2-1; possibly TRBD2 for D (5 bases). From germline, CDR1 is SGHNT and CDR2 YYREEE (reference sequence). V was shortened by 4 bases and J by 8 bases, with 13 bases between the two germline ends. The CDR3 covers 13 residues.

J is TRBJ1-2 and V is TRBV19; 8 bases align to TRBD1. The V segment lost 1 base and the J segment 4 bases; nucleotides outside the gene matches: 8. The CDR3 length is 16 residues. Germline V gene lookup returns CDR1 LNHDA and CDR2 SQIVND (reference sequence). CDR3 amino acids: CASSIGPSGQVYGYTF. CDR3 DNA: TGTGCCAGTAGTATAGGCCCTTCGGGACAGGTCTATGGCTACACCTTC.

With respect to this clone: The same CDR3 also results from other DNA sequences found in this sample. The V and J genes are TRBV9 and TRBJ1-4; no definite D call. The CDR3 is 15 residues long. V was shortened by 0 bases and J by 0 bases, with 6 bases between the two germline ends. Germline V gene data show CDR1 as SGDLS and CDR2 as YYNGEE. The CDR3: CASSVGQATNEKLFF. CDR3 nucleotide sequence: TGTGCCAGCAGCGTAGGTCAGGCAACTAATGAAAAACTGTTTTTT.

The J gene is TRBJ2-7, the V gene TRBV30, with no clear D. Germline V gene lookup returns CDR1 GTSNPN and CDR2 SVGIG (reference sequence). The germline V and J ends were trimmed by 0 bases and 7 bases, with 10 bases remaining between them. CDR3 length equals 12 residues. The CDR3 loop reads CAWSVREWEQYF. The CDR3 bases are TGTGCCTGGAGTGTTCGTGAGTGGGAGCAGTACTTC.

This clone was found once. The CDR3 DNA sequence: TGCAGTGCTAGTGTGAGGGACGAGCAGTACTTC. Residues: CSASVRDEQYF. The chain is built from TRBV20-1 and TRBJ2-5; D is perhaps TRBD2 (5 bases). The assigned J gene may be wrong: the sequence end matches TRBJ2-7 better. From germline, CDR1 is DFQATT and CDR2 SNEGSKA (reference sequence). There are 11 residues in the CDR3.

Details on this clone: Other DNA sequences within the sample encode an identical CDR3. The CDR3 DNA follows: TGCGCCAGCAGCTTGTCTAGCGGGAGCACAGATACGCAGTATTTT. It specifies CASSLSSGSTDTQYF. The chain employs TRBV5-1 and TRBJ2-3, with 8 bases matching TRBD2. The CDR3 consists of 15 residues. Trimming took 1 base from V and 0 from J; bases not matched to a gene: 1. Germline-derived CDR1 and CDR2 are SGHRS and YFSETQ.

Only one count was recorded for this clone. The chain recombines TRBV7-3 with TRBJ2-3; 7 bases match TRBD2. This CDR3 comprises 15 residues. Trimming at V came to 6 bases and at J to 4 bases, leaving 10 bases not matched to a gene. CDR1 is SGHTA, CDR2 FQGTGA, per germline. The CDR3 sequence is CASSYSGGRSDTQYF. In DNA form, the CDR3 reads TGTGCCAGCAGTTACTCGGGAGGCCGGTCAGATACGCAGTATTTT.

The chain carries TRBV2 and TRBJ2-3, with TRBD1 matching over 10 bases. V was pared by 7 bases and J by 4 bases, with 5 bases of the junction left unmatched. Germline V lookup: CDR1 SNHLY, CDR2 FYNNEI. CDR3 length equals 14 residues. CDR3 protein: CASNRDRGADTQYF. Here the CDR3 DNA reads TGTGCCAGCAACCGGGACAGGGGTGCAGATACGCAGTATTTT.

This chain connects TRBV19 to TRBJ2-7; D may be TRBD2 (5 bases). Germline V gene sequence: CDR1 LNHDA, CDR2 SQIVND (reference sequence). V gave up 4 bases and J gave up 5 bases, with 18 bases separating them. This CDR3 region has 15 residues. The CDR3 DNA is TGTGCCAGTAGTAGCCAACCCCTAGCCGGGGACGAGCAGTACTTC. Its translation: CASSSQPLAGDEQYF. The complete variable domain, with remaining parts taken from reference TRBV19 and TRBJ2-7, reads DGGITQSPKYLFRKEGQNVTLSCEQNLNHDAMYWYRQDPGQGLRLIYYSQIVNDFQKGDIAEGYSVSREKKESFPLTVTSAQKNPTAFYLCASSSQPLAGDEQYFGPGTRLTVT.

The rearrangement joins TRBV1 to TRBJ1-2. TRBV1 is a known pseudogene. There are 15 residues in the CDR3. CDR3 DNA: TGCACCAGCAGCCAAGATCTGAGGGGCAACTATGGCTACACCTTC. Amino acid sequence: CTSSQDLRGNYGYTF.

The chain links TRBV7-6 to TRBJ1-3; D is ambiguous. The ends were cut back, 0 bases at V and 7 bases at J, with 4 bases in the middle. The CDR3 length is 12 residues. Germline lookup yields CDR1 SGHVS and CDR2 FNYEAQ. CDR3 amino acids: CASSLAGNTIYF. DNA for the CDR3: TGTGCCAGCAGCTTAGCGGGTAACACCATATATTTT.

The chain has TRBV7-9 and TRBJ2-2; 10 positions agree with TRBD2. This CDR3 spans 18 amino acids. The junction had 9 bases not matched to a gene; V was cut back by 1 base and J by 4 bases. Germline CDR1 is SEHNR and CDR2 is FQNEAQ (reference sequence). CDR3 amino acids: CASSLGSSGRVGTGELFF. The CDR3 DNA sequence: TGTGCCAGCAGCTTAGGATCTAGCGGGAGAGTCGGCACCGGGGAGCTGTTTTTT.

The chain is built from TRBV11-2 and TRBJ2-7; 7 positions match TRBD1. The length of the CDR3 is 15 residues. With V trimmed by 5 bases and J by 4 bases, 11 bases remained unmatched. Per the germline V gene, CDR1 is SGHAT and CDR2 is FQNNGV. DNA of the CDR3: TGTGCCAGCAGCCTGGATGACAGGGACCGGTACGAGCAGTACTTC. This encodes CASSLDDRDRYEQYF.

On this clone: At one end, the junction sequence differs from germline, possibly due to a read error. V usage is TRBV7-3 and J usage is TRBJ1-2, with no clear D. Germline CDR1 and CDR2: SGHTA and FQGTGA. The CDR3 extends over 12 amino acids. This chain's CDR3 is CASSLNGGVAQF. DNA of the CDR3: TGTGCCAGCAGCTTAAACGGCGGGGTGGCCCAATTC.

The gene calls are TRBV7-6 and TRBJ2-3, with D tentatively TRBD1 or TRBD2 (6 bases each). The germline V gene has CDR1 SGHVS and CDR2 FNYEAQ. Deletions cut 3 bases from V and 6 bases from J, with 16 bases between. There are 15 residues in the CDR3. The CDR3: CASSFSGGGLDTQYF. The DNA for the CDR3 is TGTGCCAGCAGCTTCTCCGGGGGCGGGCTGGATACGCAGTATTTT. The full variable domain, completed using reference TRBV7-6 and TRBJ2-3, is GAGVSQSPRYKVTKRGQDVALRCDPISGHVSLYWYRQALGQGPEFLTYFNYEAQQDKSGLPNDRFSAERPEGSISTLTIQRTEQRDSAMYRCASSFSGGGLDTQYFGPGTRLTVL.

The rearrangement joins TRBV7-2 to TRBJ1-5, with D tentatively TRBD1 (5 bases). The V gene's germline CDR1 is SGHTA and CDR2 FQGNSA. This CDR3 contains 14 residues. Trimming shortened V by 6 bases and J by 4 bases, and 13 bases separated the two germline ends. This CDR3 is CASSPRRTNQPQHF. The CDR3 coding sequence is TGTGCCAGCAGTCCAAGAAGGACAAATCAGCCCCAGCATTTT.